This T cell receptor beta chain was identified in a study of quantifying T cell responses using KT2 cells. Study-wide background: Reverse transcription used primers in the TCR alpha and beta constant regions.

Germline-derived CDR1 and CDR2 are SGHRS and YFSETQ. V gave up 0 bases and J gave up 1 base, with 7 bases separating them. The CDR3 extends over 14 amino acids. The cDNA 3' end received a ligated oligonucleotide with a UMI. The first PCR ran 4 to 5 cycles with an equimolar RC1.1 and RC1.2 beta primer mix. Separate processing of TCR alpha and beta chains began at the second PCR. In TCRdb, the UMI-ligation and nested PCR reads were re-called with MiXCR into one record per CDR3 protein. This sample has approximately 50,000 distinct CDR3 sequences, with around a tenth found just once. There are a few counts of this clonotype.

V and J are TRBV5-1 and TRBJ1-1; D is undetermined. This receptor was obtained from a human donor. Sequenced sample: PBMCs spiked with cells of the T cell clone KT2. The CDR3 DNA is TGCGCCAGCAGCTTGGACAGCTGGAACACTGAAGCTTTCTTT. This gives the protein CASSLDSWNTEAFF. Combining the CDR3 with reference TRBV5-1 and TRBJ1-1 gives the whole variable domain KAGVTQTPRYLIKTRGQQVTLSCSPISGHRSVSWYQQTPGQGLQFLFEYFSETQRNKGNFPGRFSGRQFSNSRSEMNVSTLELGDSALYLCASSLDSWNTEAFFGQGTRLTVV.